This record concerns one T cell receptor beta chain sequence. The data originate from a study of T cells in Graves' hyperthyroidism and ophthalmopathy. Regions amplified from RNA transcripts were the TCR beta CDR3 regions. In the first-round RT-PCR of the TCR CDR3, the HTBI primer set was used. TCRdb recomputed calls from the multiplex PCR reads with MiXCR, one row per CDR3 protein. In the table there are roughly 510,000 distinct CDR3 sequences, 40% to 50% of which are singletons. The CDR3 totals 13 residues. Germline V gives CDR1 SGHRS, CDR2 YFSETQ. V shed 7 bases and J shed 8 bases, with 16 bases lying between them.

The TCR comes from an adult woman with Graves' disease, either hyperthyroidism or ophthalmopathy (not recorded which). The chain recombines TRBV5-1 with TRBJ2-1; D uncertain. The sample comprised peripheral blood or thyroid tissue (not recorded which). CDR3 coding DNA: TGCGCCAGCTCGGCTCCTAGTGGCGATGAGCAGTTCTTC. Translated, it gives CASSAPSGDEQFF.